The 32 T cell receptor beta chains in this list originate from one sample, sequenced in a study of T cell changes during pregnancy in multiple sclerosis. The protocol was immunoSEQ multiplex PCR, while the TCRdb copy is restricted to in-frame clones and leaves out a portion. Among about 38,000 clones listed, 75% to 95% were seen once. The starting material was CD8+ T cells from peripheral blood mononuclear cells, obtained after pregnancy. Source of these receptors: a female donor with multiple sclerosis, enrolled in a pregnancy study.

The chain is built from TRBV29-1 and TRBJ2-7, with 8 bases lining up with TRBD1. V gave up 6 bases and J gave up 2 bases; unmatched junction bases: 6. The germline gives CDR1 SQVTM, CDR2 ANQGSEA. The CDR3 runs to 13 residues. The CDR3 nucleotides are TGCAGCGTCTCTAGGACAGGGCCCTACGAGCAGTACTTC. Translated, it gives CSVSRTGPYEQYF.

The chain links TRBV6-5 to TRBJ1-5; 10 bases are a match to TRBD1. The CDR3 loop spans 16 amino acids. Per germline, CDR1 MNHEY and CDR2 SVGAGI. V trimming: 4 bases; J trimming: 5 bases; junction bases outside the gene matches: 8. The DNA of the CDR3 is TGTGCCAGCAGTTTCGAATTGGGACAGGGGTATCAGCCCCAGCATTTT. Translating gives CASSFELGQGYQPQHF.

The gene calls are TRBV21-1 and TRBJ2-7; the tabulated D call, TRBD2, remains unverified against the DNA. TRBV21-1 corresponds to a pseudogene. CDR3 length: 14 amino acids. The CDR3 sequence: CASSIGGTSYEQYF. CDR3 nucleotides: TGTGCCAGCAGCATTGGCGGGACCTCCTACGAGCAGTACTTC.

The V call is TRBV5-1, the J call TRBJ2-7, with D possibly matching TRBD2 (6 bases). The V end was cut by 7 bases, the J end by 2 bases, with 13 bases between. Per the germline V gene, CDR1 is SGHRS and CDR2 is YFSETQ. The CDR3 has 13 amino acids. The CDR3 protein is CASGRRDAYEQYF. Here the CDR3 DNA reads TGCGCCAGCGGACGGAGGGATGCCTACGAGCAGTACTTC.

V gene TRBV2 combines with J gene TRBJ2-3, with D possibly TRBD2 on 6 matching bases. Germline V CDR1 and CDR2: SNHLY, FYNNEI. This CDR3 contains 15 residues. Trimming shortened V by 5 bases and J by 1 base, and 13 bases separated the two germline ends. The DNA of the CDR3 is TGTGCCAGCAGTTTCGATCCTAGCGGCACAGATACGCAGTATTTT. It codes for CASSFDPSGTDTQYF.

This chain uses TRBV7-9 with TRBJ1-2; the D gene is possibly TRBD1 (5 bases). V was shortened by 1 base and J by 6 bases, with 9 bases between the two germline ends. The CDR3 is made up of 13 amino acids. Looked up from germline, CDR1 is SEHNR and CDR2 is FQNEAQ (reference sequence). The CDR3 sequence is CASSLVPGDGYTF. CDR3 DNA: TGTGCCAGCAGCTTAGTGCCGGGGGATGGCTACACCTTC.

The chain employs TRBV4-1 and TRBJ1-5; 10 bases agree with TRBD1. V lost 2 bases and J lost 5; bases outside the gene matches: 6. The CDR3 covers 16 residues. Germline CDR1 is MGHRA and CDR2 is YSYEKL. CDR3 bases: TGCGCCAGCAGCCAACTCCCCGGGACAGGGGATCAGCCCCAGCATTTT. Protein product: CASSQLPGTGDQPQHF.

CDR3 loop: CASSFAGTGKKTQYF. CDR3 sequence (DNA): TGTGCCAGCAGCTTTGCGGGGACAGGGAAGAAGACCCAGTACTTC. The chain joins TRBV7-2 to TRBJ2-5; the match to TRBD1 covers 9 bases. V was pared by 3 bases and J by 6 bases, with 8 bases of the junction left unmatched. CDR3 length equals 15 residues. Germline assignment: CDR1 SGHTA and CDR2 FQGNSA.

The CDR3 loop is CASSIQGVREAFF. CDR3 DNA sequence: TGTGCCAGCAGTATACAGGGGGTAAGGGAAGCTTTCTTT. This chain connects TRBV28 to TRBJ1-1; TRBD1 aligns across 8 bases. Trimming at V came to 5 bases and at J to 8 bases, leaving 7 bases not matched to a gene. This CDR3 contains 13 residues. Germline V gene sequence: CDR1 MDHEN, CDR2 SYDVKM.

The V gene is TRBV2, the J gene TRBJ2-3, with 10 bases that match TRBD2. Trimming cost V 4 bases and J 2 bases; bases outside gene matches: 6. The CDR3 is 16 amino acids. Looked up from germline, CDR1 is SNHLY and CDR2 is FYNNEI. The CDR3 DNA reads as TGTGCCAGCAGTGTTGAGCGGGGGGGCGACACAGATACGCAGTATTTT. Amino acids: CASSVERGGDTDTQYF.

As regards this clone: The same CDR3 can be traced to other DNA sequences in this sample. The CDR3 sequence is CASSVGGSGSSYNEQFF. The CDR3 nucleotides are TGTGCCAGCAGCGTAGGCGGGTCCGGTAGCTCCTACAATGAGCAGTTCTTC. This chain uses TRBV9 with TRBJ2-1; TRBD2 might be the D (5 bases). Between the trimmed V and J ends, which lost 0 bases and 0 bases, there was a span of 13 bases. Germline CDR1 reads SGDLS; CDR2 reads YYNGEE. The CDR3 covers 17 residues.

The chain uses TRBV19 and TRBJ2-5; TRBD1 matches 8 bases. Trimming cost V 1 base and J 4 bases; bases outside gene matches: 5. The CDR3 contains 15 residues. Germline V gene data show CDR1 as LNHDA and CDR2 as SQIVND (reference sequence). Here the CDR3 reads CASSIGSGGLETQYF. In nucleotides, the CDR3 is TGTGCCAGTAGTATAGGGTCAGGGGGCTTAGAGACCCAGTACTTC.

J is TRBJ2-3 and V is TRBV7-6; D may be TRBD2 (5 bases). Germline V CDR1 and CDR2: SGHVS, FNYEAQ. This CDR3 contains 16 residues. Trimming pared 1 base from V and 0 bases from J, leaving 11 bases between. CDR3 residues: CASSLEADTSTDTQYF. CDR3 sequence (DNA): TGTGCCAGCAGCTTAGAAGCGGATACTAGCACAGATACGCAGTATTTT.

The chain employs TRBV6-1 and TRBJ2-1, with 7 nucleotides matching TRBD2. CDR1 is MNHNS and CDR2 is SASEGT in the germline V gene. The ends lost 1 base at V and 3 bases at J; junction bases unmatched: 6. CDR3 length: 16 residues. CDR3 DNA: TGTGCCAGCAGTGAAGGGGGGGGAGAGTACTACAATGAGCAGTTCTTC. Translated, it gives CASSEGGGEYYNEQFF.

The rearrangement joins TRBV5-6 to TRBJ2-7, with TRBD1 identical over 7 bases. The J segment lost 7 bases and the V segment lost 1 base, leaving 8 bases of the junction unmatched. Germline CDR1 and CDR2: SGHDT and YYEEEE. The CDR3 spans 14 residues. The DNA of the CDR3 is TGTGCCAGCAGCTTGCGGGACAGCCCTGGGGAGCAGTACTTC. The encoded protein is CASSLRDSPGEQYF.

This clone was seen a single time. This chain joins TRBV5-4 and TRBJ2-6; a weak D match, TRBD1 (6 bases). Germline V lookup: CDR1 SGHNT, CDR2 YYREEE (reference sequence). Trimming stripped 9 bases from V and 2 bases from J, with 9 bases between. CDR3 length equals 13 residues. CDR3 in amino acids: CATYRAGANVLTF. DNA of the CDR3: TGTGCCACGTACAGGGCTGGGGCCAACGTCCTGACTTTC.

This clone came up once. This sequence joins TRBV5-8 and TRBJ2-5, with D possibly matching TRBD1 (5 bases). The CDR3 has 16 amino acids. Germline values: CDR1 SGHTS, CDR2 YDEGEE. Trimming removed 1 base at V and 2 bases at J, with 15 bases between. The CDR3: CASSLSAGLFQETQYF. CDR3 in DNA: TGTGCCAGCAGCTTGTCGGCAGGGCTTTTTCAAGAGACCCAGTACTTC.

The chain couples TRBV21-1 to TRBJ2-7; TRBD1, the D gene given by the table, was not confirmed from the DNA. TRBV21-1 is a known pseudogene. This CDR3 has 14 amino acids. This chain's CDR3 is CASPDTIGSYEQYF. CDR3 nucleotides: TGTGCCAGCCCGGACACAATTGGGTCCTACGAGCAGTACTTC.

The chain recombines TRBV7-8 with TRBJ1-2, with D maybe TRBD1 (5 bases). The V gene lost 5 bases and the J gene lost 6 bases, with 10 bases spanning the gap. The CDR3 loop spans 12 amino acids. Germline loops: CDR1 SGHVS, CDR2 FQNEAQ. DNA for the CDR3: TGTGCCAGCAGCCCAGACAGCGATGGCTACACCTTC. It codes for CASSPDSDGYTF.

V and J are TRBV9 and TRBJ2-3; TRBD1 agrees at 7 bases. CDR1 SGDLS and CDR2 YYNGEE come from the germline V gene. CDR3 length equals 15 residues. V was pared by 0 bases and J by 0 bases, with 1 base of the junction left unmatched. The CDR3 region is CASSVEGASTDTQYF. The CDR3 bases are TGTGCCAGCAGCGTAGAGGGGGCGAGCACAGATACGCAGTATTTT. The full variable domain, with the rest looked up from reference TRBV9 and TRBJ2-3, is DSGVTQTPKHLITATGQRVTLRCSPRSGDLSVYWYQQSLDQGLQFLIQYYNGEERAKGNILERFSAQQFPDLHSELNLSSLELGDSALYFCASSVEGASTDTQYFGPGTRLTVL.

CDR3 nucleotides: TGTGCCAGCTCCAAGGGGCTTTACAGGAATGAGCAGTTCTTC. Its translation: CASSKGLYRNEQFF. This chain joins TRBV27 and TRBJ2-1, with D perhaps matching TRBD1 (5 bases). This CDR3 contains 14 residues. Germline values: CDR1 MNHEY, CDR2 SMNVEV (reference sequence). Between the trimmed V and J ends, which lost 8 bases and 7 bases, there was a span of 18 bases.

This rearrangement joins TRBV9 to TRBJ1-4; tentative D call: TRBD1 (6 bases). The germline CDR1 and CDR2 sequences are SGDLS and YYNGEE. This CDR3 has 13 residues. Deletions cut 5 bases from V and 6 bases from J, with 11 bases between. The CDR3 DNA reads TGTGCCAGCAGAGGGGAGGGGGATGAAAAACTGTTTTTT. This translates into CASRGEGDEKLFF.

This chain uses TRBV7-9 with TRBJ1-2; 9 bases agree with TRBD1. With 4 bases clipped from V and 4 bases from J, the junction kept 7 bases outside the gene matches. Germline V gene data show CDR1 as SEHNR and CDR2 as FQNEAQ (reference sequence). The CDR3 extends over 15 amino acids. Here the CDR3 DNA reads TGTGCCAGCAGCTCCGGGACAGGGTCTGGCTATGGCTACACCTTC. Residues: CASSSGTGSGYGYTF.

The chain links TRBV5-1 to TRBJ2-5; 8 bases align to TRBD2. This CDR3 has 16 amino acids. V trimming: 0 bases; J trimming: 0 bases; junction bases outside the gene matches: 4. Germline-derived CDR1 and CDR2 are SGHRS and YFSETQ. The CDR3: CASSLELAVHQETQYF. The DNA for the CDR3 is TGCGCCAGCAGCTTGGAACTAGCGGTCCACCAAGAGACCCAGTACTTC. The variable domain in full, completed from reference TRBV5-1 and TRBJ2-5, reads KAGVTQTPRYLIKTRGQQVTLSCSPISGHRSVSWYQQTPGQGLQFLFEYFSETQRNKGNFPGRFSGRQFSNSRSEMNVSTLELGDSALYLCASSLELAVHQETQYFGPGTRLLVL.

The genes are TRBV11-1 and TRBJ2-7, with 7 positions matching TRBD1. After removal of 6 bases from V and 4 bases from J, the junction contained 12 bases not matched to a gene. The CDR3 extends over 15 amino acids. Germline V gene data show CDR1 as SGHAT and CDR2 as FQDESV (reference sequence). CDR3 sequence: CASSLPETGRYEQYF. CDR3 sequence (DNA): TGTGCCAGCAGTTTACCCGAGACAGGGAGATACGAGCAGTACTTC.

The rearrangement links TRBV5-1 to TRBJ1-1, with D tentatively TRBD1 (5 bases). The CDR3 is 15 residues long. Trimming stripped 5 bases from V and 3 bases from J, with 17 bases between. Germline-derived CDR1 and CDR2 are SGHRS and YFSETQ. CDR3 nucleotide sequence: TGCGCCAGCAGGCCTGGGGGGGGGATCCACACTGAAGCTTTCTTT. Its translation: CASRPGGGIHTEAFF. Complete variable domain (other parts from reference TRBV5-1 and TRBJ1-1): KAGVTQTPRYLIKTRGQQVTLSCSPISGHRSVSWYQQTPGQGLQFLFEYFSETQRNKGNFPGRFSGRQFSNSRSEMNVSTLELGDSALYLCASRPGGGIHTEAFFGQGTRLTVV.

V usage is TRBV5-1 and J usage is TRBJ1-5, with a tentative D call TRBD1 (5 bases). Deletions cut 7 bases from V and 1 base from J, with 21 bases between. The CDR3 has 17 amino acids. Germline V gene lookup returns CDR1 SGHRS and CDR2 YFSETQ. In DNA form, the CDR3 reads TGCGCCAGCCCCCCCGGGACTCCTCGGGGAAGCAATCAGCCCCAGCATTTT. As protein: CASPPGTPRGSNQPQHF. Full variable domain (missing parts from reference TRBV5-1 and TRBJ1-5): KAGVTQTPRYLIKTRGQQVTLSCSPISGHRSVSWYQQTPGQGLQFLFEYFSETQRNKGNFPGRFSGRQFSNSRSEMNVSTLELGDSALYLCASPPGTPRGSNQPQHFGDGTRLSIL.

The genes are TRBV10-2 and TRBJ1-5, with TRBD1 as a possible D gene (6 bases). V shed 0 bases and J shed 8 bases, with 14 bases lying between them. CDR1 and CDR2 (germline): WSHSY, SAAADI. The CDR3 runs 15 residues. Here the CDR3 reads CASSESNWGGEPQHF. For the CDR3, the DNA is TGCGCCAGCAGTGAGTCGAATTGGGGGGGCGAGCCCCAGCATTTT.

The rearrangement uses TRBV19 and TRBJ1-1; 10 nucleotides align to TRBD1. Germline-derived CDR1 and CDR2 are LNHDA and SQIVND (reference sequence). This CDR3 region has 16 residues. With 4 bases clipped from V and 5 bases from J, the junction kept 10 bases outside the gene matches. The chain's CDR3 is CASSTRQGAIRTEAFF. CDR3 coding DNA: TGTGCCAGTAGTACTCGACAGGGGGCGATTAGGACTGAAGCTTTCTTT.

The rearrangement links TRBV2 to TRBJ2-7; a possible D gene is TRBD1 (5 bases). This CDR3 contains 14 residues. CDR1 and CDR2 (germline): SNHLY, FYNNEI. Between the trimmed V and J ends, which lost 4 bases and 0 bases, there was a span of 10 bases. The CDR3, as DNA: TGTGCCAGCAGTGGGGGCAGGAGCTCCTACGAGCAGTACTTC. Amino acids: CASSGGRSSYEQYF.

The V and J genes are TRBV13 and TRBJ1-1, with 7 positions matching TRBD1. Looked up from germline, CDR1 is PRHDT and CDR2 is FYEKMQ (reference sequence). The CDR3 totals 13 residues. The V and J ends lost 5 bases and 6 bases, in that order; junction bases with no gene match: 6. The CDR3 bases are TGTGCCAGCAGCCCCCCAGGGGGACCTGAAGCTTTCTTT. Its protein is CASSPPGGPEAFF.

The rearrangement uses TRBV27 and TRBJ1-5, with 7 bases aligning to TRBD1. J gave up 1 base and V 5 bases, and 5 bases lay outside the gene matches. The CDR3 runs to 15 residues. The germline V gene has CDR1 MNHEY and CDR2 SMNVEV (reference sequence). This CDR3 reads CASSRQGLSNQPQHF. CDR3 bases: TGTGCCAGCAGTCGACAGGGCCTCAGCAATCAGCCCCAGCATTTT.